This T cell receptor (beta chain) appears in the sequencing data of a study of identifying expanded T cells in peripheral blood. About this clone itself: Its specificity is unknown.

General study findings and limits: Two-week clone count variance significantly increased as total template count grew. Technical replicates showed around 1.2 changed clones; two weeks roughly 16; four weeks 19.

During the collection period, no donor immune events like infections were recorded. Measured with immunoSEQ multiplex PCR; TCRdb has only the in-frame clones, and not every one. Of more than 70,000 clones listed, more than 75% are singletons. The germline V gene encodes CDR1 SGDLS and CDR2 YYNGEE. The CDR3 is made up of 13 amino acids. V was cut by 4 bases and J by 7 bases, with 14 bases left in between. The chain is built from TRBV9 and TRBJ1-1; no clear D. The sequenced sample consisted of blood. The clonotype comes from a person aged 18 to 69 in good health. CDR3 DNA: TGTGCCAGCAGCAGAAGAGGGAGAGATGAAGCTTTCTTT. Translating it yields CASSRRGRDEAFF. The full variable domain, completed using reference TRBV9 and TRBJ1-1, is DSGVTQTPKHLITATGQRVTLRCSPRSGDLSVYWYQQSLDQGLQFLIQYYNGEERAKGNILERFSAQQFPDLHSELNLSSLELGDSALYFCASSRRGRDEAFFGQGTRLTVV.